This T cell receptor (beta chain) was observed in a study of CD8+ T cells in alopecia areata. cDNA serving as the sequencing template came from extracted, reverse transcribed RNA. Generated by immunoSEQ multiplex PCR, the TCRdb table keeps only in-frame clones and is missing some. The table shows some 98,000 clones, with approximately 60% occurring only once. The CDR3 is 16 residues long. Germline lookup yields CDR1 LGHNT and CDR2 FRNRAP. The V segment lost 3 bases and the J segment 2 bases; nucleotides outside the gene matches: 9. There are a few counts of this clone. As to treatment: oral pan-JAK inhibitor, 5-10 mg twice daily.

This sequence originates from a human donor with alopecia areata. The sample in question was CD8+ T cells sorted from blood, obtained at week 4, from a patient treated with tofacitinib. The chain links TRBV12-5 to TRBJ2-5; TRBD2 matches at 7 bases. The CDR3 region is CASGFVGGGEQETQYF. CDR3 sequence (DNA): TGTGCTAGTGGTTTTGTCGGCGGGGGAGAGCAAGAGACCCAGTACTTC.